This T cell receptor beta chain emerged from a study of T cell responses to AZD1222 COVID-19 vaccine. Study-wide results and limits: Nearly half of spike-specific TCRs reportedly target variant regions that are unmutated in the B.1.351 and B.1.1.7 variants. The CD4 TCRs associated with vaccination extended across spike and predominated at 160-218 and 743-854. Seropositive status at baseline applied to only five or six AZD1222 recipients. White British donors predominated, females outnumbered males, and clonal diversity was possibly underestimated.

About this clone itself: Antigen unknown.

Germline assignment: CDR1 MRHNA and CDR2 SNTAGT. The V segment lost 3 bases and the J segment 4 bases; nucleotides outside the gene matches: 0. This CDR3 is 15 amino acids long. Clones were read by immunoSEQ multiplex PCR, and TCRdb kept only the in-frame ones, dropping some. The data show under 150,000 clones, with about 92% seen just once and around 1.9% held by the top ten. The starting material was peripheral blood, obtained on day 0 of AZD1222 vaccination. V gene TRBV6-4 combines with J gene TRBJ2-3, with 14 bases identical to TRBD2. The sequence was collected from an adult in good health. The CDR3 region has the DNA TGTGCCAGCAGTGAGACTAGCGGGGGGGCAGATACGCAGTATTTT. It translates to CASSETSGGADTQYF.